This is a list of T cell receptor beta chains from one sample in a study of T cell responses to AZD1222 COVID-19 vaccine. Measured with immunoSEQ multiplex PCR; TCRdb has only the in-frame clones, and not every one. The sample lists about 110,000 clones; around 96% were seen once. The starting material was peripheral blood, obtained on day 0 of AZD1222 vaccination. All receptors derive from an adult in good health. The CDR3 runs from the conserved cysteine through the conserved F or W. A D gene is named only where the DNA matches it firmly. The size of a clone is reported for some rows only, either as once, few or many, or as a class for expanded clones.

v_call: TRBV7-9
cdr3_length: 16
j_call: TRBJ2-7
d_call: TRBD2
clone_size: NA
cdr3_nt: TGTGCCAGCAGCCTTGCCCCTAGCGGGGGGGCCTACGAGCAGTACTTC
cdr3_aa: CASSLAPSGGAYEQYF

v_call: TRBV19
cdr3_length: 13
j_call: TRBJ1-5
d_call: NA
clone_size: NA
cdr3_nt: TGTGCCAGTAGTTCAGGGGTAACTCAGCCCCAGCATTTT
cdr3_aa: CASSSGVTQPQHF

v_call: TRBV6-5
cdr3_length: 14
j_call: TRBJ2-2
d_call: NA
clone_size: NA
cdr3_nt: TGTGCCAGCAGTCAGGGCTCGAACACCGGGGAGCTGTTTTTT
cdr3_aa: CASSQGSNTGELFF

v_call: TRBV4-3
cdr3_length: 15
j_call: TRBJ1-2
d_call: TRBD1
clone_size: NA
cdr3_nt: TGCGCCAGCAGCCTCGGACAGGGTAGTGTGGGCGGCTACACCTTC
cdr3_aa: CASSLGQGSVGGYTF

v_call: TRBV9
cdr3_length: 14
j_call: TRBJ2-3
d_call: NA
clone_size: once
cdr3_nt: TGTGCCAGCAGCGTAGGAGGGTACGCAGATACGCAGTATTTT
cdr3_aa: CASSVGGYADTQYF

v_call: TRBV28
cdr3_length: 13
j_call: TRBJ1-5
d_call: TRBD1
clone_size: once
cdr3_nt: TGTGCCAGCAGCCGACAGGGGGCTCAGCCCCAGCATTTT
cdr3_aa: CASSRQGAQPQHF

v_call: TRBV28
cdr3_length: 14
j_call: TRBJ1-3
d_call: NA
clone_size: NA
cdr3_nt: TGTGCCAGCAGTTATACAGGGTCTGGAAACACCATATATTTT
cdr3_aa: CASSYTGSGNTIYF

v_call: TRBV9
cdr3_length: 14
j_call: TRBJ1-1
d_call: NA
clone_size: NA
cdr3_nt: TGTGCCAGCAGCGAACCCGGGGACGGCCCTGAAGCTTTCTTT
cdr3_aa: CASSEPGDGPEAFF

v_call: TRBV28
cdr3_length: 13
j_call: TRBJ1-1
d_call: NA
clone_size: NA
cdr3_nt: TGTGCCAGCAGCAACGTAAACACACCAGAAGCTTTCTTT
cdr3_aa: CASSNVNTPEAFF

v_call: TRBV7-3
cdr3_length: 13
j_call: TRBJ2-1
d_call: NA
clone_size: NA
cdr3_nt: TGTGCCAGCAGCTCTTACGGGGCGAATGAGCAGTTCTTC
cdr3_aa: CASSSYGANEQFF

v_call: TRBV13
cdr3_length: 13
j_call: TRBJ1-2
d_call: NA
clone_size: NA
cdr3_nt: TGTGCCAGCAGCTTGAAAGGGAACTATGGCTACACCTTC
cdr3_aa: CASSLKGNYGYTF

v_call: TRBV28
cdr3_length: 16
j_call: TRBJ2-1
d_call: TRBD2
clone_size: NA
cdr3_nt: TGTGCCAGCAGGCTACCGGGACTAGCGGGGCATAGGGAGCAGTTCTTC
cdr3_aa: CASRLPGLAGHREQFF

v_call: TRBV4-1
cdr3_length: 13
j_call: TRBJ1-1
d_call: NA
clone_size: NA
cdr3_nt: TGCGCCAGCAGCCTCGGGACCGACACTGAAGCTTTCTTT
cdr3_aa: CASSLGTDTEAFF

v_call: TRBV6-2/TRBV6-3
cdr3_length: 14
j_call: TRBJ1-5
d_call: NA
clone_size: NA
cdr3_nt: TGTGCCAGCAGTTACGACGGGGAGAATCAGCCCCAGCATTTT
cdr3_aa: CASSYDGENQPQHF

v_call: TRBV6-5
cdr3_length: 15
j_call: TRBJ2-1
d_call: TRBD1
clone_size: once
cdr3_nt: TGTGCCAGCAGACGGCCGGGGACAGGGGCCCATGAGCAGTTCTTC
cdr3_aa: CASRRPGTGAHEQFF

v_call: TRBV19
cdr3_length: 13
j_call: TRBJ1-3
d_call: NA
clone_size: NA
cdr3_nt: TGTGCCAGTAGTTCCCACACTGGAAACACCATATATTTT
cdr3_aa: CASSSHTGNTIYF

v_call: TRBV27
cdr3_length: 14
j_call: TRBJ2-5
d_call: NA
clone_size: NA
cdr3_nt: TGTGCCAGCAGTCCAGTCGGGGTGATAGAGACCCAGTACTTC
cdr3_aa: CASSPVGVIETQYF

v_call: TRBV19
cdr3_length: 15
j_call: TRBJ1-6
d_call: TRBD1
clone_size: NA
cdr3_nt: TGTGCCAGTACCCCCCGGGACAGTGACGATTCACCCCTCCACTTT
cdr3_aa: CASTPRDSDDSPLHF

v_call: TRBV7-9
cdr3_length: 13
j_call: TRBJ2-7
d_call: NA
clone_size: few
cdr3_nt: TGTGCCAGCAGCTTAGAGGGCCCCTACGAGCAGTACTTC
cdr3_aa: CASSLEGPYEQYF

v_call: TRBV7-2
cdr3_length: 16
j_call: TRBJ2-7
d_call: NA
clone_size: NA
cdr3_nt: TGTGCCAGCAGCTTGGGTCCAACGGGAGAAGGGTACGAGCAGTACTTC
cdr3_aa: CASSLGPTGEGYEQYF

v_call: TRBV6-4
cdr3_length: 12
j_call: TRBJ1-1
d_call: TRBD1
clone_size: NA
cdr3_nt: TGTGCCAGATCCGGGACAGGGGGTTTTTCGTTCTTT
cdr3_aa: CARSGTGGFSFF

v_call: TRBV5-5
cdr3_length: 13
j_call: TRBJ1-3
d_call: NA
clone_size: NA
cdr3_nt: TGTGCCACCCAGTACAGTCCTGGAAACACCATATATTTT
cdr3_aa: CATQYSPGNTIYF

v_call: TRBV28
cdr3_length: 12
j_call: TRBJ2-1
d_call: NA
clone_size: NA
cdr3_nt: TGTGCCAGCAGCTCAGGGCTCCATGAGCAGTTCTTC
cdr3_aa: CASSSGLHEQFF

v_call: TRBV15
cdr3_length: 12
j_call: TRBJ1-4
d_call: NA
clone_size: NA
cdr3_nt: TGTGCCACCAGCAGAGATTACGAAAAACTGTTTTTT
cdr3_aa: CATSRDYEKLFF